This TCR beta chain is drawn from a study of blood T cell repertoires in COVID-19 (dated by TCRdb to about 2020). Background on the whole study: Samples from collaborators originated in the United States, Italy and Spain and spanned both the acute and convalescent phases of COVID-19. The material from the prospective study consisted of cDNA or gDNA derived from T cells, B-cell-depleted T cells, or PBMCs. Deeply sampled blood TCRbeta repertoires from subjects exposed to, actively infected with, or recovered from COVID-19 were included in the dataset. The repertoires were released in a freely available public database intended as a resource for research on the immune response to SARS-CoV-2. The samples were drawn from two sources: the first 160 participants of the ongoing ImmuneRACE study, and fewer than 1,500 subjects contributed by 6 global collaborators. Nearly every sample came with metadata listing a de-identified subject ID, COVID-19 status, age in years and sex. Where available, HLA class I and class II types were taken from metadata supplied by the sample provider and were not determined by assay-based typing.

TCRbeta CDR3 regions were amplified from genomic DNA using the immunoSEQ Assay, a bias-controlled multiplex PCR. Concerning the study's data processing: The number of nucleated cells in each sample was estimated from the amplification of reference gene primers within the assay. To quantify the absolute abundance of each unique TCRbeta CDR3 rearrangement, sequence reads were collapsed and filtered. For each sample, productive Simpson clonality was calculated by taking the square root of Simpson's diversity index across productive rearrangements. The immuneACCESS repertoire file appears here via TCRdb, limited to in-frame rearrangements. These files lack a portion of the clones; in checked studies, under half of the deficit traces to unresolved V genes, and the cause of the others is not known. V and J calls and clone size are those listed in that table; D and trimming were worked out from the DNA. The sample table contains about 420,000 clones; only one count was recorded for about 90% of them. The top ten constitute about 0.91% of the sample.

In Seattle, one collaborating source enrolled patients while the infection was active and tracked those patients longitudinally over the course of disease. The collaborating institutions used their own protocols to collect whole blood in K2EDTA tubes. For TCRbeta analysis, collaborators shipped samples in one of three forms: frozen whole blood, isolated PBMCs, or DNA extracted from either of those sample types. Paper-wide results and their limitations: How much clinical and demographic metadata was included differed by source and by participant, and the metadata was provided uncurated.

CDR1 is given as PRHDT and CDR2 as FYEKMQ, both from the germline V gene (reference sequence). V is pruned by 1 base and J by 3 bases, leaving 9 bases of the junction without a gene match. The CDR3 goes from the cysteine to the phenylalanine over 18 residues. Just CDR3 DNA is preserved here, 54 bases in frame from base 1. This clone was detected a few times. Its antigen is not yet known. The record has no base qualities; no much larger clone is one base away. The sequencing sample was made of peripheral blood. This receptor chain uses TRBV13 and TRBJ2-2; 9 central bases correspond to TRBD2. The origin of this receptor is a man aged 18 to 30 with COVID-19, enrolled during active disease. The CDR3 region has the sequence CASSLDGGLAGHTGELFF. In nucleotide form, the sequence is TGTGCCAGCAGCTTAGACGGAGGCCTAGCGGGGCACACCGGGGAGCTGTTTTTT.